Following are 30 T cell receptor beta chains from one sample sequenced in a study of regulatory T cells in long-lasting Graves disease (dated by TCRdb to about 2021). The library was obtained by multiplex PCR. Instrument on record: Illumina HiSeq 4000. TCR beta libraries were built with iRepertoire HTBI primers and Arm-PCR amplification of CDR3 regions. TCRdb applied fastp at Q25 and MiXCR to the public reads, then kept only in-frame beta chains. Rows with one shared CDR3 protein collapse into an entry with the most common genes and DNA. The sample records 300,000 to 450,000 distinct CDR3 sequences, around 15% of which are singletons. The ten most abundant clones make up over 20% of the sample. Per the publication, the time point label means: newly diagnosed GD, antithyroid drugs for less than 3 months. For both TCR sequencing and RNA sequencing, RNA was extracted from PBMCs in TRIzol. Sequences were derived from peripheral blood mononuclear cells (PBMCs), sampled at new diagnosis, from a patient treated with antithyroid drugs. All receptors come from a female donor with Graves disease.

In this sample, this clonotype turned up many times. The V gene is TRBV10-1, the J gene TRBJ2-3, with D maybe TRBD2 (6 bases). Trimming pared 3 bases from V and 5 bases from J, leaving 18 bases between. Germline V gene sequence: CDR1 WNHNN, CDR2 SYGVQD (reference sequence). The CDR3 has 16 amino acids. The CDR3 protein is CASSEFFAGRKDTQYF. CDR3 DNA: TGCGCCAGCAGTGAATTCTTCGCGGGACGGAAAGATACGCAGTATTTT.

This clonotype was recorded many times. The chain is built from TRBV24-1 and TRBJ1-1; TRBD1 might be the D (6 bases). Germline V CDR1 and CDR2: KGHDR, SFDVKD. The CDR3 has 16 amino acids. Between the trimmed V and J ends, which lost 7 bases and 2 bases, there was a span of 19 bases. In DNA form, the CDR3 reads TGTGCCACCAGACAGCGGGGGGGCGCGGACAACACTGAAGCTTTCTTT. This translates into CATRQRGGADNTEAFF.

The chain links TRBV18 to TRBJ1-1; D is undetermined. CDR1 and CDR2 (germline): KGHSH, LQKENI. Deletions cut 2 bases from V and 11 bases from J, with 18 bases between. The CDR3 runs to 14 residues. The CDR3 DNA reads TGTGCCAGCTCACCAGTCTCCGGAGGGCTTTGGGCTTTCTTT. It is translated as CASSPVSGGLWAFF.

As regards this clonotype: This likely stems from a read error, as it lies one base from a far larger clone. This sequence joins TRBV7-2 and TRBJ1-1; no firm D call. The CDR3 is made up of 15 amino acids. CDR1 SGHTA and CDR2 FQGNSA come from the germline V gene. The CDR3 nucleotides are TGTGCCTGCAGCTTAGCGGCAGTAGGGTACACTGAAGCTTTCTTT. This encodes CACSLAAVGYTEAFF.

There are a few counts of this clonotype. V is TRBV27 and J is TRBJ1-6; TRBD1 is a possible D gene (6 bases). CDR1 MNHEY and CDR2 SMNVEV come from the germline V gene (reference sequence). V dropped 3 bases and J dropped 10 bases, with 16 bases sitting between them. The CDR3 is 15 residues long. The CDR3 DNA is TGTGCCAGCAGTTTTGAGAGGGGGATCGAGTCACCCCTCCACTTT. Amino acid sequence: CASSFERGIESPLHF.

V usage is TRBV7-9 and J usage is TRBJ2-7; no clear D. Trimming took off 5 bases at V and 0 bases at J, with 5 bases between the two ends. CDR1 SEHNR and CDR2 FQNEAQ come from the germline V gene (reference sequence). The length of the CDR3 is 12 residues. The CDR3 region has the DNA TGTGCCAGCAGCGCTTTCTCCTACGAGCAGTACTTC. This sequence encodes CASSAFSYEQYF. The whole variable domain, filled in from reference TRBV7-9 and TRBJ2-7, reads DTGVSQNPRHKITKRGQNVTFRCDPISEHNRLYWYRQTLGQGPEFLTYFQNEAQLEKSRLLSDRFSAERPKGSFSTLEIQRTEQGDSAMYLCASSAFSYEQYFGPGTRLTVT.

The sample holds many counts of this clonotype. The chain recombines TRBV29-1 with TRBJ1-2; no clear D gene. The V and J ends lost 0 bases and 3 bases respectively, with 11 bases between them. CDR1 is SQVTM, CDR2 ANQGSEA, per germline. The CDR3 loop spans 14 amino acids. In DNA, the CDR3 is TGCAGCGTTGAAGACCCGGTAGCGGACTATGGCTACACCTTC. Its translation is CSVEDPVADYGYTF.

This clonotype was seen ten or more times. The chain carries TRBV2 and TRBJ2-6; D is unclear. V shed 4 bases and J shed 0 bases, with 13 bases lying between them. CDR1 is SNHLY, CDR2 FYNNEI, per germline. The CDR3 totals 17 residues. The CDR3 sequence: CASSGGLRSSGANVLTF. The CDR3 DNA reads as TGTGCCAGCAGTGGGGGTCTCCGTAGCTCTGGGGCCAACGTCCTGACTTTC.

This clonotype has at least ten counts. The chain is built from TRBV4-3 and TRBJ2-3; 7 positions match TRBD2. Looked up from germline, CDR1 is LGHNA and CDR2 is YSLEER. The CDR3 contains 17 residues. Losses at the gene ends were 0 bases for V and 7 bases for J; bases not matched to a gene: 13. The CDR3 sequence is CASSQDKLKRGTNTQYF. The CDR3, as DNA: TGCGCCAGCAGCCAAGATAAACTAAAGCGGGGAACGAATACGCAGTATTTT.

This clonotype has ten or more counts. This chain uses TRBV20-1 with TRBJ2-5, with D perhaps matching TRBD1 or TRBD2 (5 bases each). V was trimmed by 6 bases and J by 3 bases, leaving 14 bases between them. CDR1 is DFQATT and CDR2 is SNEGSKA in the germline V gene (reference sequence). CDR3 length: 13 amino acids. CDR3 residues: CSAGSGTEETQYF. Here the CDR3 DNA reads TGCAGTGCAGGCTCAGGGACCGAAGAGACCCAGTACTTC.

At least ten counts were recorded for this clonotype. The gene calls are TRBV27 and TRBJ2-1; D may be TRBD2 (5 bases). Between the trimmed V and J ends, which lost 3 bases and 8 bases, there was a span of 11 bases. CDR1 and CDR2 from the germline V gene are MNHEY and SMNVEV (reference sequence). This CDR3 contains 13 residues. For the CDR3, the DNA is TGTGCCAGCAGTTTGGTGGAGGATTATGAGCAGTTCTTC. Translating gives CASSLVEDYEQFF.

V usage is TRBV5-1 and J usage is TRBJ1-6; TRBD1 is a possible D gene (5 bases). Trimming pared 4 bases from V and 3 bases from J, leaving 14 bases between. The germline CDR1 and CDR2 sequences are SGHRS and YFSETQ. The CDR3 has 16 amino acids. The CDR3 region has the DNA TGCGCCAGCAGCCGGGCCCAGGGAAACTATAATTCACCCCTCCACTTT. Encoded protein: CASSRAQGNYNSPLHF.

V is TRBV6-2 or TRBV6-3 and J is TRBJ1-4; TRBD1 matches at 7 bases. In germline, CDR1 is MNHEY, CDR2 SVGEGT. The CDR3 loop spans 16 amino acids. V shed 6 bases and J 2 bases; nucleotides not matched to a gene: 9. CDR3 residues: CASRDRAVATNEKLFF. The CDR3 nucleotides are TGTGCCAGCAGAGACAGGGCCGTTGCTACTAATGAAAAACTGTTTTTT.

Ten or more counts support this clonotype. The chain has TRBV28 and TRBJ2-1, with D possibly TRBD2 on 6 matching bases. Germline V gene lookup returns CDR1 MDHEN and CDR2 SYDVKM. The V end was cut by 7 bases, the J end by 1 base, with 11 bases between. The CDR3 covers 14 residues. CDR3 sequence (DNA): TGTGCCAGCACCCTCGGGACTTCCTACAATGAGCAGTTCTTC. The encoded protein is CASTLGTSYNEQFF.

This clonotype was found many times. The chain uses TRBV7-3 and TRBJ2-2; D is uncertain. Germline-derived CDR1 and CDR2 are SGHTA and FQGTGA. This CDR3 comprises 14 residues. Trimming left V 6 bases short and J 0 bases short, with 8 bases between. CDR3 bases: TGTGCCAGCAGAAAGACTTCGAACACCGGGGAGCTGTTTTTT. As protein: CASRKTSNTGELFF.

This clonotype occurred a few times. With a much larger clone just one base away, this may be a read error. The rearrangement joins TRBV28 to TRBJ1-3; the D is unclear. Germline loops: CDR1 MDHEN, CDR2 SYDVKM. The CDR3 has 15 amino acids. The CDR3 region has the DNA TGTGCCACCCATGGCGGTGCCCGCTCTCGAAACACCATATATTTT. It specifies CATHGGARSRNTIYF.

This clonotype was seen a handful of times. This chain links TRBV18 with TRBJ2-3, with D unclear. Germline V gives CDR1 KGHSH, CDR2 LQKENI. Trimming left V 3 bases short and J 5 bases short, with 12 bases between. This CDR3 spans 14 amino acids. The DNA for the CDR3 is TGTGCCAGCTCACCTGATACAGCTCTAGATACGCAGTATTTT. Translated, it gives CASSPDTALDTQYF.

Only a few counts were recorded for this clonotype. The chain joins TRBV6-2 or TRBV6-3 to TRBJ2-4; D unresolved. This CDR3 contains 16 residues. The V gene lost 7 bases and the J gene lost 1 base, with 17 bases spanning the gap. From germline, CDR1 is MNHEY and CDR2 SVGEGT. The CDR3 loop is CASTLVIARAKNIQYF. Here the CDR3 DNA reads TGTGCCAGCACCCTAGTAATTGCGAGGGCCAAAAACATTCAGTACTTC.

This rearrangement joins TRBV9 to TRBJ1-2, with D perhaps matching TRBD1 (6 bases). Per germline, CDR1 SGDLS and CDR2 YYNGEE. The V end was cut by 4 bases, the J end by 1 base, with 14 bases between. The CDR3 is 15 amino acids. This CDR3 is CASSIGQTYNYGYTF. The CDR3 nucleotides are TGTGCCAGCAGCATCGGACAGACTTATAACTATGGCTACACCTTC.

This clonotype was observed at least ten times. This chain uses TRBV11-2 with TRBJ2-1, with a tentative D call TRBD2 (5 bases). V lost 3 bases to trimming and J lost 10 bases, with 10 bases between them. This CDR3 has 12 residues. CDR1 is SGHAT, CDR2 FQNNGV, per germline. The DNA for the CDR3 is TGTGCCAGCAGCTTGGGAGTTCGGGAGCAGTTCTTC. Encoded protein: CASSLGVREQFF.

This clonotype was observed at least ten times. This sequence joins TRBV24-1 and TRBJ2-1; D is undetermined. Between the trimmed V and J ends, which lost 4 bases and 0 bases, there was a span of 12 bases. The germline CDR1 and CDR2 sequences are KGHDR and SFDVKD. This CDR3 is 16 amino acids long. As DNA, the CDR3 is TGTGCCACCAGTGAAAGACTTACCCGCTCCTACAATGAGCAGTTCTTC. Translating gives CATSERLTRSYNEQFF.

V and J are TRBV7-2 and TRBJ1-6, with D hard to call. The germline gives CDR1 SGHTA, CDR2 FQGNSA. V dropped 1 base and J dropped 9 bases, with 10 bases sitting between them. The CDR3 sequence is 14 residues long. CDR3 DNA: TGTGCCAGCAGCTTAGGGGCGGATAGTTCACCCCTCCACTTT. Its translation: CASSLGADSSPLHF.

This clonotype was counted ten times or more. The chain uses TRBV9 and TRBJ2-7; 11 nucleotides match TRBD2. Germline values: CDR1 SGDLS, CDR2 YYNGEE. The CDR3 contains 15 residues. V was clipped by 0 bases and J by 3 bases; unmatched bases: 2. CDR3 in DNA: TGTGCCAGCAGCGTAGAAGGGACTAGCGGCTACGAGCAGTACTTC. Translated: CASSVEGTSGYEQYF.

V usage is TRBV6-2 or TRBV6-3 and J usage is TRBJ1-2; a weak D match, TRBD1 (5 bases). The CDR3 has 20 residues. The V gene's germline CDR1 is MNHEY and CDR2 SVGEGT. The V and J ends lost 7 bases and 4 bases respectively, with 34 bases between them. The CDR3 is CASISLLLGRGVTMGYGYTF. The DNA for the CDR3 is TGTGCCAGCATTTCTCTCCTCTTGGGACGTGGGGTTACTATGGGCTATGGCTACACCTTC.

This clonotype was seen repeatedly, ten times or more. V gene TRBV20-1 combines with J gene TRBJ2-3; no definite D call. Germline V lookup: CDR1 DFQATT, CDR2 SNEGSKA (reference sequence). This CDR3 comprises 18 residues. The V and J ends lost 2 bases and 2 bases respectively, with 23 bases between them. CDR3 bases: TGCAGTGCTAGACGCCCCCGCCGTGGACGCCTTGACACAGATACGCAGTATTTT. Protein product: CSARRPRRGRLDTDTQYF.

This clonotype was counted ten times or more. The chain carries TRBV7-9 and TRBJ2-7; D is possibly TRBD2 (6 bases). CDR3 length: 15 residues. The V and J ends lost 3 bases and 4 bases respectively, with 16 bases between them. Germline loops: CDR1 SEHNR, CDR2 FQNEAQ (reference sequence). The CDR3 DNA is TGTGCCAGCAGCTTGTTAGGAGGGGAGGCGTACGAGCAGTACTTC. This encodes CASSLLGGEAYEQYF.

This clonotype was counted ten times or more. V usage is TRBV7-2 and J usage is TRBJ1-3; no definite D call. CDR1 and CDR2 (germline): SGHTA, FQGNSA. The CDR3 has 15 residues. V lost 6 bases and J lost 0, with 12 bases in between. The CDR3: CASRYTHDSGNTIYF. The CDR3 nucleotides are TGTGCCAGCAGATACACTCACGACTCTGGAAACACCATATATTTT.

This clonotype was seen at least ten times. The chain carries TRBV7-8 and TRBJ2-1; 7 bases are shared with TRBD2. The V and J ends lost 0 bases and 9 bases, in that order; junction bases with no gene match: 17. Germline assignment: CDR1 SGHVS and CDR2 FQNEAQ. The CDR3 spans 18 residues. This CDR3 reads CASSLARGRGRAVSEQFF. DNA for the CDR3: TGTGCCAGCAGCTTAGCGAGGGGAAGAGGGAGGGCGGTGAGTGAGCAGTTCTTC. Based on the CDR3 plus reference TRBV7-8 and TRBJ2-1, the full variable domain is GAGVSQSPRYKVAKRGQDVALRCDPISGHVSLFWYQQALGQGPEFLTYFQNEAQLDKSGLPSDRFFAERPEGSVSTLKIQRTQQEDSAVYLCASSLARGRGRAVSEQFFGPGTRLTVL.

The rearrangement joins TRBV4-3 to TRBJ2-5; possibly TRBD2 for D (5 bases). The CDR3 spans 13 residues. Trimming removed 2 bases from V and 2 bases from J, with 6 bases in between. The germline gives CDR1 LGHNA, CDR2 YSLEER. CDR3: CASSQTRQETQYF. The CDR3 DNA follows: TGCGCCAGCAGCCAAACTAGACAAGAGACCCAGTACTTC.

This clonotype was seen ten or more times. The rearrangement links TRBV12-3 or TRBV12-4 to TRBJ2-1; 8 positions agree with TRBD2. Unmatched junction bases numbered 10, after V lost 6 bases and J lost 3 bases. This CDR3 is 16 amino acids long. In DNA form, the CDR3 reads TGTGCCAGCAGGTCCCGAACTAGCGGAGACTACAATGAGCAGTTCTTC. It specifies CASRSRTSGDYNEQFF.